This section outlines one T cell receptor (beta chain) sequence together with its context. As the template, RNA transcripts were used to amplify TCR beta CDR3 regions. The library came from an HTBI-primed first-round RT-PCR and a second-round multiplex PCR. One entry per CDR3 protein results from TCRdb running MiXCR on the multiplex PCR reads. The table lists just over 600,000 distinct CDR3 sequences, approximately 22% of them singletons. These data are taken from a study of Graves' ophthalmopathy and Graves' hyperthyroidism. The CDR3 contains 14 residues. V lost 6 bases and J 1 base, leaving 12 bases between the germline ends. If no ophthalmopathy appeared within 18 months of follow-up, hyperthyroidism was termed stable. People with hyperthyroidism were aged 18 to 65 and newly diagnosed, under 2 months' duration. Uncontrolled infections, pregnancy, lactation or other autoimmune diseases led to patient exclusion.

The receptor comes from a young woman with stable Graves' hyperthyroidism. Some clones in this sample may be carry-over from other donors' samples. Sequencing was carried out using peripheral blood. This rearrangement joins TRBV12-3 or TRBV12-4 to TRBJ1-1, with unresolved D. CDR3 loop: CASSSLVPNTEAFF. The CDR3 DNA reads TGTGCCAGCAGCTCCCTCGTCCCGAACACTGAAGCTTTCTTT.